This T cell receptor (beta chain) was sequenced in a study of cytomegalovirus exposure and HLA in healthy donors. Points from the study as a whole: Per published accounts, TCR beta sequences correctly predicted the HLA-A and HLA-B alleles of most subjects.

Likely unrecorded immune exposures existed in these nominally healthy donors. Points on this clone: Its antigen is undetermined.

The PCR was carried out with 60 Vbeta primers and 13 Jbeta primers. The authors' processing: Roughly 10 million shared chains were among the roughly 80 million unique TCR beta chains that a later analysis counted. Generated by immunoSEQ multiplex PCR, the TCRdb table keeps only in-frame clones and is missing some. V and J calls and clone size come straight from that table; D and trimming were deduced from the DNA. The data contain fewer than 250,000 clones, 70% to 80% of them singletons. The source material was PBMCs. This sequence originates from a woman in her forties or fifties in good health and CMV-seronegative.

CDR3 loop: CASSSQGYYGYTF. The CDR3 bases are TGCGCCAGCAGCTCCCAGGGTTACTATGGCTACACCTTC. The chain couples TRBV5-1 to TRBJ1-2; D perhaps matches TRBD1 (5 bases). Trimming removed 3 bases from V and 3 bases from J, with 9 bases in between. CDR1 and CDR2 from the germline V gene are SGHRS and YFSETQ. CDR3 length: 13 amino acids. Combining the CDR3 with reference TRBV5-1 and TRBJ1-2 gives the whole variable domain KAGVTQTPRYLIKTRGQQVTLSCSPISGHRSVSWYQQTPGQGLQFLFEYFSETQRNKGNFPGRFSGRQFSNSRSEMNVSTLELGDSALYLCASSSQGYYGYTFGSGTRLTVV.